A single sample gave rise to the 32 T cell receptor beta chains below, sequenced in a study of control samples from healthy donors and cancer patients. This table comes from immunoSEQ multiplex PCR, and its TCRdb copy is limited to in-frame clones, with some not included. This table holds about 170,000 clones, around 93% found once. Material: blood. The receptors were gathered from a woman aged 60-75 years in good health.

This clone is a singleton in its sample. This sample includes further DNA sequences coding for the same CDR3. The chain uses TRBV3-1 (or the pseudogene TRBV3-2) and TRBJ2-3, with D hard to call. Looked up from germline, CDR1 is LGHDT and CDR2 is YNNKEL (reference sequence). This CDR3 contains 13 residues. With 1 base removed from V and 3 bases from J, the gap between germline ends came to 5 bases. The CDR3, as DNA: TGTGCCAGCAGCCAAGTCGTTACAGATACGCAGTATTTT. Its translation: CASSQVVTDTQYF.

The rearrangement uses TRBV6-5 and TRBJ1-1; D might be TRBD1 (6 bases). Germline V gene data show CDR1 as MNHEY and CDR2 as SVGAGI. The CDR3 is made up of 14 amino acids. The V gene lost 2 bases and the J gene lost 4 bases, with 11 bases spanning the gap. The CDR3 sequence: CASSYAQGSTEAFF. The DNA for the CDR3 is TGTGCCAGCAGTTACGCACAGGGATCCACTGAAGCTTTCTTT.

The genes are TRBV7-2 and TRBJ1-2; D might be TRBD1 (6 bases). CDR1 and CDR2 (germline): SGHTA, FQGNSA. Trimming shortened V by 5 bases and J by 7 bases, and 17 bases separated the two germline ends. The CDR3 consists of 14 residues. In nucleotides, the CDR3 is TGTGCCAGCAGCACCGCAGGGGTCGGAACTGGCTACACCTTC. It translates to CASSTAGVGTGYTF.

The rearrangement uses TRBV12-5 and TRBJ1-1; D perhaps matches TRBD1 (6 bases). Germline-derived CDR1 and CDR2 are LGHNT and FRNRAP. V lost 6 bases and J lost 10, with 15 bases in between. CDR3 length: 12 residues. The CDR3 DNA reads as TGTGCTAGTGGGCGGACGGGGGGGCCAGCTTTCTTT. This codes for CASGRTGGPAFF.

As DNA, the CDR3 is TGTGCTAGTGGCCCCGAGGGACTTGAAGCTTTCTTT. The encoded protein is CASGPEGLEAFF. The chain recombines TRBV12-5 with TRBJ1-1; D is possibly TRBD1 (5 bases). CDR1 is LGHNT and CDR2 is FRNRAP in the germline V gene. The V end was cut by 6 bases, the J end by 7 bases, with 12 bases between. This CDR3 is 12 amino acids long. Full variable domain (outside the CDR3, taken from reference TRBV12-5 and TRBJ1-1): DARVTQTPRHKVTEMGQEVTMRCQPILGHNTVFWYRQTMMQGLELLAYFRNRAPLDDSGMPKDRFSAEMPDATLATLKIQPSEPRDSAVYFCASGPEGLEAFFGQGTRLTVV.

As for this clone: The sample carries other DNA sequences with the same CDR3. The chain links TRBV4-3 to TRBJ2-7; a weak D match, TRBD1 (6 bases). V lost 3 bases to trimming and J lost 1 base, with 7 bases between them. The germline V gene has CDR1 LGHNA and CDR2 YSLEER. The CDR3 is made up of 13 amino acids. CDR3 nucleotides: TGCGCCAGCAGCCAGGACAGATCCTACGAGCAGTACTTC. It translates to CASSQDRSYEQYF.

The CDR3 DNA is TGCGCCAGCAGCTTGTCTCCGGGAGGACTTCAGCCCCAGCATTTT. Its protein is CASSLSPGGLQPQHF. The rearrangement joins TRBV5-1 to TRBJ1-5; D not resolved. Germline CDR1 SGHRS, CDR2 YFSETQ. The CDR3 runs to 15 residues. V shed 1 base and J shed 6 bases, with 14 bases lying between them.

The chain links TRBV6-2 or TRBV6-3 to TRBJ1-1; no clear D gene. Trimming shortened V by 8 bases and J by 4 bases, and 11 bases separated the two germline ends. The CDR3 totals 12 residues. Germline V CDR1 and CDR2: MNHEY, SVGEGT. The CDR3 region is CASRRRLTEAFF. The DNA of the CDR3 is TGTGCCAGCCGCCGCAGACTCACTGAAGCTTTCTTT.

The rearrangement uses TRBV4-1 and TRBJ1-4; 7 bases map to TRBD1. V was pared by 3 bases and J by 5 bases, with 12 bases of the junction left unmatched. The length of the CDR3 is 17 residues. Germline CDR1 is MGHRA and CDR2 is YSYEKL. CDR3 residues: CASSHTPRDSQNEKLFF. CDR3 nucleotide sequence: TGCGCCAGCAGCCACACCCCCCGGGACAGCCAAAATGAAAAACTGTTTTTT.

The gene calls are TRBV7-2 and TRBJ2-1; TRBD2 matches 10 bases. The CDR3 has 16 residues. Germline assignment: CDR1 SGHTA and CDR2 FQGNSA. J gave up 4 bases and V 5 bases, and 8 bases lay outside the gene matches. In DNA form, the CDR3 reads TGTGCCAGCAGCCCTACACTAGCGGGACGTTACAATGAGCAGTTCTTC. Amino acid sequence: CASSPTLAGRYNEQFF.

This chain links TRBV5-1 with TRBJ2-2; the match to TRBD1 covers 8 bases. J gave up 5 bases and V 1 base, and 16 bases lay outside the gene matches. In germline, CDR1 is SGHRS, CDR2 YFSETQ. This CDR3 comprises 19 residues. CDR3 sequence: CASSLPRSGAGGLTGELFF. CDR3 in DNA: TGCGCCAGCAGCTTGCCTAGGTCTGGGGCAGGGGGCTTGACCGGGGAGCTGTTTTTT.

The V call is TRBV2, the J call TRBJ1-5, with 8 bases that match TRBD1. The V gene end was trimmed by 7 bases and the J gene end by 7 bases; junction bases not matched to a gene: 6. This CDR3 spans 13 amino acids. In germline, CDR1 is SNHLY, CDR2 FYNNEI. CDR3 nucleotide sequence: TGTGCCAGCACCCCGACAGGGGACCAGCCCCAGCATTTT. It specifies CASTPTGDQPQHF.

This sequence joins TRBV15 and TRBJ2-1, with 9 bases matching TRBD2. CDR1 and CDR2 from the germline V gene are LNHNV and YYDKDF (reference sequence). V lost 0 bases and J lost 9; bases outside the gene matches: 18. The CDR3 is 19 amino acids. The CDR3 spells CATSRDLGSLAGGHLEQFF. The CDR3 bases are TGTGCCACCAGCAGAGATTTGGGTTCTTTGGCGGGGGGGCATCTTGAGCAGTTCTTC. Full variable domain (missing parts from reference TRBV15 and TRBJ2-1): DAMVIQNPRYQVTQFGKPVTLSCSQTLNHNVMYWYQQKSSQAPKLLFHYYDKDFNNEADTPDNFQSRRPNTSFCFLDIRSPGLGDTAMYLCATSRDLGSLAGGHLEQFFGPGTRLTVL.

The chain joins TRBV4-2 to TRBJ2-7; possible D gene TRBD2, 6 bases. From germline, CDR1 is LGHNA and CDR2 YNFKEQ. The ends were cut back, 0 bases at V and 6 bases at J, with 9 bases in the middle. This CDR3 has 13 amino acids. CDR3 protein: CASSQELGGEQYF. The CDR3 DNA follows: TGTGCCAGCAGCCAAGAATTGGGGGGCGAGCAGTACTTC.

This clone was observed a single time. V usage is TRBV9 and J usage is TRBJ2-5; TRBD2 agrees at 7 bases. CDR3 length equals 15 residues. V shed 0 bases, J shed 4 bases, and the junction held 6 bases outside the gene matches. The germline V gene encodes CDR1 SGDLS and CDR2 YYNGEE. CDR3 sequence reads: CASSVGGGPRETQYF. The DNA for the CDR3 is TGTGCCAGCAGCGTAGGCGGGGGTCCCCGAGAGACCCAGTACTTC.

The J gene is TRBJ1-1, the V gene TRBV7-3, with D unclear. Germline CDR1 is SGHTA and CDR2 is FQGTGA. Deletions cut 5 bases from V and 0 bases from J, with 13 bases between. The CDR3 runs to 15 residues. CDR3 bases: TGTGCCAGCAGCCCCCGTCCCGGCTTGAACACTGAAGCTTTCTTT. Translating gives CASSPRPGLNTEAFF.

CDR3 sequence: CASSPQSFIEKLFF. Here the CDR3 DNA reads TGTGCCAGCAGCCCTCAGAGTTTTATAGAAAAACTGTTTTTT. The V gene is TRBV7-2, the J gene TRBJ1-4; D is unclear. This CDR3 is 14 amino acids long. Deletions cut 5 bases from V and 8 bases from J, with 15 bases between. From germline, CDR1 is SGHTA and CDR2 FQGNSA.

CDR3 amino acids: CASSLGNEYGYTF. The DNA for the CDR3 is TGTGCCAGCAGCCTGGGAAATGAGTATGGCTACACCTTC. V is TRBV7-8 and J is TRBJ1-2; D uncertain. Deletions cut 5 bases from V and 5 bases from J, with 12 bases between. This CDR3 comprises 13 residues. Germline V gives CDR1 SGHVS, CDR2 FQNEAQ.

V gene TRBV15 combines with J gene TRBJ1-3; D gene unclear. V lost 3 bases and J 1 base, leaving 7 bases between the germline ends. The CDR3 totals 14 residues. Germline CDR1 and CDR2: LNHNV and YYDKDF (reference sequence). CDR3 protein: CATSRDWSGNTIYF. The CDR3 bases are TGTGCCACCAGCAGGGATTGGTCTGGAAACACCATATATTTT.

In this sample, this clone turned up once. This chain connects TRBV29-1 to TRBJ2-3, with D perhaps matching TRBD2 (5 bases). The germline V and J ends were trimmed by 8 bases and 5 bases, with 17 bases remaining between them. Germline V gene data show CDR1 as SQVTM and CDR2 as ANQGSEA. This CDR3 comprises 13 residues. The chain's CDR3 is CSLRTLGVDTQYF. DNA of the CDR3: TGCAGCTTACGGACCTTGGGAGTAGATACGCAGTATTTT.

The chain couples TRBV7-2 to TRBJ1-1, with D possibly matching TRBD1 (5 bases). V dropped 1 base and J dropped 3 bases, with 9 bases sitting between them. Germline-derived CDR1 and CDR2 are SGHTA and FQGNSA. The CDR3 is made up of 14 amino acids. The CDR3 sequence: CASSLGGDYTEAFF. Here the CDR3 DNA reads TGTGCCAGCAGCTTAGGGGGGGACTACACTGAAGCTTTCTTT.

The chain links TRBV27 to TRBJ1-5; perhaps TRBD1 as D (6 bases). V was trimmed by 4 bases and J by 9 bases, leaving 19 bases between them. The CDR3 is 15 amino acids. From germline, CDR1 is MNHEY and CDR2 SMNVEV (reference sequence). CDR3 residues: CASSSSTGSPGPQHF. For the CDR3, the DNA is TGTGCCAGCAGTTCCTCCACAGGGTCCCCAGGGCCCCAGCATTTT.

This sequence joins TRBV7-9 and TRBJ1-6; D might be TRBD1 (5 bases). The CDR3 covers 16 residues. V lost 5 bases to trimming and J lost 6 bases, with 17 bases between them. The V gene's germline CDR1 is SEHNR and CDR2 FQNEAQ (reference sequence). As DNA, the CDR3 is TGTGCCAGCAGCAGGGACTCGGGAGTAGGTAATTCACCCCTCCACTTT. This encodes CASSRDSGVGNSPLHF.

The chain is built from TRBV5-4 and TRBJ2-1, with a possible D match to TRBD1 (5 bases). Trimming took 0 bases from V and 2 from J, leaving 6 bases between them. Germline V CDR1 and CDR2: SGHNT, YYREEE (reference sequence). The CDR3 is made up of 14 amino acids. The CDR3 DNA follows: TGTGCCAGCAGCTTGGCAGGGACCTACAATGAGCAGTTCTTC. Translated, it gives CASSLAGTYNEQFF. Together with reference TRBV5-4 and TRBJ2-1, the CDR3 gives the full variable domain: ETGVTQSPTHLIKTRGQQVTLRCSSQSGHNTVSWYQQALGQGPQFIFQYYREEENGRGNFPPRFSGLQFPNYSSELNVNALELDDSALYLCASSLAGTYNEQFFGPGTRLTVL.

This sequence joins TRBV6-2 or TRBV6-3 and TRBJ1-1; no reliable D call. CDR1 MNHEY and CDR2 SVGEGT come from the germline V gene. This CDR3 has 15 residues. V was shortened by 2 bases and J by 1 base, with 11 bases between the two germline ends. CDR3 coding DNA: TGTGCCAGCAGTTACGGGGTCCGTGCGAACACTGAAGCTTTCTTT. This translates into CASSYGVRANTEAFF.

Remarks on this clone: This same CDR3 is encoded by further DNA sequences in the sample. The chain carries TRBV21-1 and TRBJ2-2; the table's D call of TRBD2 was not tested on the DNA. TRBV21-1 is described as a pseudogene. The CDR3 is made up of 15 amino acids. CDR3 sequence: CASSKGSGGSGELFF. As DNA, the CDR3 is TGTGCCAGCAGCAAAGGTTCGGGGGGGTCCGGGGAGCTGTTTTTT.

The genes are TRBV11-3 and TRBJ1-5; D is unresolved. Per germline, CDR1 SGHNT and CDR2 YENEEA. Deletions cut 3 bases from V and 11 bases from J, with 14 bases between. The CDR3 is made up of 13 amino acids. CDR3 coding DNA: TGTGCCAGCAGCTTGATTTCCCGGAGGTCCCAGCATTTT. Translating it yields CASSLISRRSQHF.

The rearrangement links TRBV18 to TRBJ1-2, with 11 bases matching TRBD1. With V trimmed by 1 base and J by 6 bases, 4 bases remained unmatched. The CDR3 is 15 amino acids. The V gene's germline CDR1 is KGHSH and CDR2 LQKENI. The CDR3 reads CASSPLGTGGNGYTF. DNA of the CDR3: TGTGCCAGCTCACCACTCGGGACAGGGGGGAATGGCTACACCTTC.

This clone was detected once. This chain uses TRBV7-2 with TRBJ2-7; 8 bases are a match to TRBD1. CDR1 is SGHTA, CDR2 FQGNSA, per germline. This CDR3 has 14 amino acids. Germline trimming cut 5 bases from V and 4 bases from J; bases unmatched to any gene: 7. For the CDR3, the DNA is TGTGCCAGCAGCCCCGACAGGGGCTGGTACGAGCAGTACTTC. It translates to CASSPDRGWYEQYF.

This chain joins TRBV3-1 (or the pseudogene TRBV3-2) and TRBJ1-1; no reliable D call. V was shortened by 4 bases and J by 1 base, with 10 bases between the two germline ends. The V gene's germline CDR1 is LGHDT and CDR2 YNNKEL (reference sequence). The CDR3 runs to 14 residues. Written as DNA, the CDR3 is TGTGCCAGCAGCCCGTGGGCCGAGAACACTGAAGCTTTCTTT. Its protein is CASSPWAENTEAFF.

There are a few counts of this clone. The gene calls are TRBV9 and TRBJ1-2; no clear D. This CDR3 has 15 residues. Trimming took 0 bases from V and 2 from J, leaving 11 bases between them. Per germline, CDR1 SGDLS and CDR2 YYNGEE. CDR3: CASSVAGRLNYGYTF. The CDR3 DNA reads as TGTGCCAGCAGCGTAGCGGGCAGATTGAACTATGGCTACACCTTC.

The V gene is TRBV10-3, the J gene TRBJ1-2; possible D gene TRBD1, 5 bases. Per germline, CDR1 ENHRY and CDR2 SYGVKD. V shed 10 bases and J shed 2 bases, with 11 bases lying between them. The CDR3 length is 12 residues. The CDR3 sequence: CATGTENYGYTF. The CDR3 DNA sequence: TGTGCCACAGGGACCGAGAACTATGGCTACACCTTC.